Presented here are 29 T cell receptor beta chains from one specimen sequenced in a study of T cells in Graves' hyperthyroidism and ophthalmopathy (dated by TCRdb to between 2018 and 2020). Libraries were constructed by multiplex PCR. Sequencing was performed on an Illumina HiSeq 2000. Amplification of TCR beta CDR3 regions was carried out from RNA transcripts. The TCR CDR3 was subjected to a first round of RT-PCR using the HTBI primer set and the Qiagen OneStep RT-PCR kit. Using fastp trimming at Q25 and MiXCR clonotype assembly, TCRdb reanalyzed the public sequencing data and kept in-frame beta chains. Entries are consolidated by CDR3 protein sequence, retaining the most common genes and DNA. This sample comprises a few hundred thousand distinct CDR3 sequences, about 16% of them detected only once. About 3.5% of the sample belongs to the ten largest clones. Sequenced material: blood. The receptors come from a woman aged 40 to 55 with Graves' ophthalmopathy.

The sample holds a few counts of this clonotype. The chain couples TRBV27 to TRBJ2-7; TRBD1 aligns across 12 bases. The CDR3 extends over 14 amino acids. The V segment lost 6 bases and the J segment 7 bases; nucleotides outside the gene matches: 7. Germline assignment: CDR1 MNHEY and CDR2 SMNVEV (reference sequence). This CDR3 reads CASRVGQGAGEQYF. The CDR3 DNA follows: TGTGCCAGCAGGGTGGGACAGGGGGCTGGAGAGCAGTACTTC.

A few counts support this clonotype. The chain recombines TRBV24-1 with TRBJ2-3; 8 nucleotides align to TRBD2. Germline V gene sequence: CDR1 KGHDR, CDR2 SFDVKD. The CDR3 length is 13 residues. With 4 bases clipped from V and 5 bases from J, the junction kept 1 base outside the gene matches. CDR3 amino acids: CATSEAGGDTQYF. The CDR3 region has the DNA TGTGCCACCAGTGAGGCGGGAGGAGATACGCAGTATTTT.

J is TRBJ1-2 and V is TRBV10-3; TRBD1 matches at 12 bases. CDR3 length equals 13 residues. J was trimmed by 8 bases and V by 6 bases; bases with no gene match: 4. Per germline, CDR1 ENHRY and CDR2 SYGVKD. CDR3 in DNA: TGTGCCATCAGGGGACAGGGGGCTGAGGGCTACACCTTC. Translated, it gives CAIRGQGAEGYTF.

This clonotype has ten or more counts. This chain connects TRBV6-5 to TRBJ1-1; the D is unclear. This CDR3 comprises 15 residues. Germline lookup yields CDR1 MNHEY and CDR2 SVGAGI. V dropped 0 bases and J dropped 2 bases, with 10 bases sitting between them. CDR3 bases: TGTGCCAGCAGTTACTCGGTTCGTACAAACACTGAAGCTTTCTTT. Its protein is CASSYSVRTNTEAFF.

This clonotype has just a few counts. This chain joins TRBV28 and TRBJ1-2; D not certain. Germline values: CDR1 MDHEN, CDR2 SYDVKM. The CDR3 contains 14 residues. Trimming took off 5 bases at V and 8 bases at J, with 18 bases between the two ends. CDR3 nucleotide sequence: TGTGCCAGCAGTGACCGGGGTCTCTATTTAGGCTACACCTTC. This translates into CASSDRGLYLGYTF.

The sample holds many counts of this clonotype. This sequence joins TRBV27 and TRBJ2-3; TRBD2 matches 8 bases. Germline V lookup: CDR1 MNHEY, CDR2 SMNVEV (reference sequence). The CDR3 runs to 14 residues. V was clipped by 7 bases and J by 1 base; unmatched bases: 4. The CDR3 sequence: CASTLTSGTDTQYF. In DNA form, the CDR3 reads TGTGCCAGCACCTTGACTAGCGGCACAGATACGCAGTATTTT.

The sample holds many counts of this clonotype. The V gene is TRBV30, the J gene TRBJ1-1; 10 bases match TRBD1. Germline V gives CDR1 GTSNPN, CDR2 SVGIG (reference sequence). This CDR3 is built from 14 residues. With 4 bases clipped from V and 8 bases from J, the junction kept 10 bases outside the gene matches. The CDR3 region is CAWTGQGRIGEAFF. The CDR3 DNA follows: TGTGCCTGGACGGGACAGGGGCGAATAGGGGAAGCTTTCTTT. The full variable domain, rest sourced from reference TRBV30 and TRBJ1-1, is SQTIHQWPATLVQPVGSPLSLECTVEGTSNPNLYWYRQAAGRGLQLLFYSVGIGQISSEVPQNLSASRPQDRQFILSSKKLLLSDSGFYLCAWTGQGRIGEAFFGQGTRLTVV.

This clonotype was counted ten times or more. The chain uses TRBV7-9 and TRBJ2-1; no clear D. CDR3 size: 14 residues. Trimming cost V 1 base and J 8 bases, with 12 bases left between them. CDR1 is SEHNR and CDR2 is FQNEAQ in the germline V gene (reference sequence). CDR3 sequence: CASSLDPSPDEQFF. The CDR3 coding sequence is TGTGCCAGCAGCTTAGATCCTAGTCCCGATGAGCAGTTCTTC.

This clonotype has just a few counts. The chain carries TRBV2 and TRBJ2-4; no definite D call. The germline gives CDR1 SNHLY, CDR2 FYNNEI. The CDR3 has 14 amino acids. Deletions cut 2 bases from V and 0 bases from J, with 5 bases between. CDR3 residues: CASSESLAKNIQYF. Here the CDR3 DNA reads TGTGCCAGCAGTGAAAGTCTAGCCAAAAACATTCAGTACTTC.

The J gene is TRBJ2-1, the V gene TRBV7-6; either TRBD1 or TRBD2 may fit D (5 bases each). The germline V and J ends were trimmed by 5 bases and 4 bases, with 12 bases remaining between them. The germline V gene encodes CDR1 SGHVS and CDR2 FNYEAQ. This CDR3 contains 14 residues. The CDR3 DNA sequence: TGTGCCAGCAGCCTGGGACCAGGGTACAATGAGCAGTTCTTC. It specifies CASSLGPGYNEQFF.

The table lists this clonotype with many counts. This chain links TRBV18 with TRBJ2-2, with D maybe TRBD1 (5 bases). The CDR3 loop spans 12 amino acids. With 8 bases removed from V and 5 bases from J, the gap between germline ends came to 9 bases. The germline V gene encodes CDR1 KGHSH and CDR2 LQKENI. The CDR3 here is CASRRATGELFF. Written as DNA, the CDR3 is TGTGCCAGCCGCAGGGCAACCGGGGAGCTGTTTTTT.

In its sample, this clonotype was seen many times. This sequence joins TRBV15 and TRBJ2-2, with 7 positions matching TRBD1. The CDR3 extends over 15 amino acids. Losses at the gene ends were 4 bases for V and 8 bases for J; bases not matched to a gene: 10. Germline V gene sequence: CDR1 LNHNV, CDR2 YYDKDF (reference sequence). CDR3 sequence: CATSTLDRARGELFF. The CDR3 nucleotides read TGTGCCACCAGCACGCTCGACAGGGCTAGAGGGGAGCTGTTTTTT.

This clonotype was found many times. V is TRBV11-1 and J is TRBJ2-1; D might be TRBD2 (7 bases). Trimming took 5 bases from V and 9 from J, leaving 14 bases between them. The CDR3 contains 13 residues. CDR1 SGHAT and CDR2 FQDESV come from the germline V gene (reference sequence). CDR3 sequence (DNA): TGTGCCAGCAGCCCGAGGGGGGGCTTTGAGCAGTTCTTC. Translation: CASSPRGGFEQFF.

This clonotype came up many times. As DNA, the CDR3 is TGTGCCAGCAGCCCGTCCGGGACAGGGAGGAATGAGCAGTTCTTC. This translates into CASSPSGTGRNEQFF. The genes are TRBV3-1 and TRBJ2-1; 9 bases are a match to TRBD1. Germline V gives CDR1 LGHDT, CDR2 YNNKEL (reference sequence). CDR3 length: 15 amino acids. Trimming removed 4 bases from V and 7 bases from J; junction bases left unmatched: 8.

This clonotype has at least ten counts. J is TRBJ1-1 and V is TRBV20-1; D is possibly TRBD1 (5 bases). The CDR3 runs 14 residues. The germline V gene has CDR1 DFQATT and CDR2 SNEGSKA (reference sequence). Trimming pared 1 base from V and 4 bases from J, leaving 13 bases between. The DNA of the CDR3 is TGCAGTGCTAGAGTGGGGGGGTGGGGCACTGAAGCTTTCTTT. It yields the protein CSARVGGWGTEAFF.

The chain recombines TRBV10-2 with TRBJ2-3, with D possibly being TRBD1 (5 bases). Trimming took 5 bases from V and 2 from J, leaving 14 bases between them. There are 15 residues in the CDR3. Germline CDR1 WSHSY, CDR2 SAAADI. CDR3 sequence (DNA): TGCGCCAGCAGTTTCCAGAGACAGACCACAGATACGCAGTATTTT. Encoded protein: CASSFQRQTTDTQYF.

This clonotype was observed at least ten times. J is TRBJ2-1 and V is TRBV18; D possibly corresponds to TRBD2 (7 bases). This CDR3 has 16 residues. V was pared by 0 bases and J by 7 bases, with 16 bases between. Germline V gene lookup returns CDR1 KGHSH and CDR2 LQKENI. CDR3 in amino acids: CASSPPGGAVANEQFF. The CDR3 nucleotides are TGTGCCAGCTCACCACCGGGGGGGGCGGTTGCGAATGAGCAGTTCTTC.

A few counts support this clonotype. The chain recombines TRBV6-1 with TRBJ2-7, with TRBD1 matching over 10 bases. CDR3 length: 15 residues. The V gene's germline CDR1 is MNHNS and CDR2 SASEGT. J lost 6 bases, V lost 4 bases, and 9 bases had no gene match. CDR3 nucleotide sequence: TGTGCCAGCAGTGGAACGGGACAGGGGATTCTCGAGCAGTACTTC. Translating it yields CASSGTGQGILEQYF.

This clonotype was found many times. The chain couples TRBV20-1 to TRBJ2-1; 7 bases fit TRBD2. The V and J ends lost 3 bases and 0 bases, in that order; junction bases with no gene match: 5. CDR1 and CDR2 from the germline V gene are DFQATT and SNEGSKA (reference sequence). The CDR3 consists of 15 residues. CDR3: CSARDGGSSYNEQFF. The CDR3 DNA sequence: TGCAGTGCTAGGGATGGCGGGAGCTCCTACAATGAGCAGTTCTTC.

V gene TRBV9 combines with J gene TRBJ1-6; TRBD1 aligns across 8 bases. The V gene end was trimmed by 4 bases and the J gene end by 8 bases; junction bases not matched to a gene: 8. Germline V CDR1 and CDR2: SGDLS, YYNGEE. This CDR3 is built from 15 residues. The CDR3 bases are TGTGCCAGCAGCTTGGGGGGACAGGACCATTCACCCCTCCACTTT. Protein: CASSLGGQDHSPLHF.

A few counts support this clonotype. This sequence joins TRBV9 and TRBJ1-1; D gene uncertain. Per the germline V gene, CDR1 is SGDLS and CDR2 is YYNGEE. V dropped 0 bases and J dropped 2 bases, with 11 bases sitting between them. This CDR3 has 15 residues. The CDR3 nucleotides read TGTGCCAGCAGCGTAGGGCCCTCCCAAAACACTGAAGCTTTCTTT. This sequence encodes CASSVGPSQNTEAFF.

This clonotype was counted between two and nine times. This chain uses TRBV5-1 with TRBJ2-3, with 9 bases matching TRBD2. V lost 5 bases and J lost 0; bases outside the gene matches: 10. Germline V gene lookup returns CDR1 SGHRS and CDR2 YFSETQ. CDR3 length: 17 residues. Written as DNA, the CDR3 is TGCGCCAGCAGTCACGGGACTAGCCATTATAGCACAGATACGCAGTATTTT. Translation: CASSHGTSHYSTDTQYF.

This clonotype was seen once. At one of its ends the junction is not consistent with the germline gene, which may arise from a read error. The chain joins TRBV6-9 to TRBJ2-1, with 9 nucleotides matching TRBD1. CDR1 MNHGY and CDR2 SVAAGI come from the germline V gene. This CDR3 is 13 amino acids long. In DNA, the CDR3 is TGCGCCAGCAGTCCGGGACAGGGCGGTTTTCAGTTCTTC. This translates into CASSPGQGGFQFF.

The CDR3 DNA follows: TGTGCCAGCAGTTTGAGATCCCTTAATGAGCAGTTCTTC. Translating it yields CASSLRSLNEQFF. This chain links TRBV27 with TRBJ2-1; D is ambiguous. The length of the CDR3 is 13 residues. V was pared by 3 bases and J by 7 bases, with 10 bases between. CDR1 is MNHEY and CDR2 is SMNVEV in the germline V gene (reference sequence).

This clonotype has at least ten counts. The rearrangement uses TRBV15 and TRBJ2-7, with TRBD2 identical over 10 bases. With V trimmed by 0 bases and J by 3 bases, 2 bases remained unmatched. CDR3 length: 15 amino acids. The germline V gene encodes CDR1 LNHNV and CDR2 YYDKDF (reference sequence). The CDR3 bases are TGTGCCACCAGCAGAGAGGCTAGCGGGAGCTACGAGCAGTACTTC. It codes for CATSREASGSYEQYF.

The chain has TRBV7-6 and TRBJ2-1, with 8 bases aligning to TRBD2. V was clipped by 0 bases and J by 4 bases; unmatched bases: 2. This CDR3 region has 15 residues. CDR1 is SGHVS, CDR2 FNYEAQ, per germline. In DNA, the CDR3 is TGTGCCAGCAGCTTAGCGACTAGCGAATACAATGAGCAGTTCTTC. The encoded protein is CASSLATSEYNEQFF.

There are many counts of this clonotype. The rearrangement uses TRBV28 and TRBJ2-1, with TRBD2 identical over 12 bases. The CDR3 sequence is 16 residues long. V lost 2 bases and J lost 9; bases outside the gene matches: 8. Germline CDR1 and CDR2: MDHEN and SYDVKM. The CDR3 DNA follows: TGTGCCAGCAGTTTAGGGGGACTAGCGGGCATCCCTGAGCAGTTCTTC. Encoded protein: CASSLGGLAGIPEQFF.

Only a few counts were recorded for this clonotype. The chain uses TRBV6-1 and TRBJ2-7; TRBD2 matches at 12 bases. CDR1 is MNHNS and CDR2 is SASEGT in the germline V gene. V shed 6 bases and J 2 bases; nucleotides not matched to a gene: 11. This CDR3 is 17 amino acids long. In nucleotides, the CDR3 is TGTGCCAGCAGGGGACTAGCGGGCGGCCCTAAACCCTACGAGCAGTACTTC. It yields the protein CASRGLAGGPKPYEQYF.

The table lists this clonotype with many counts. V and J are TRBV3-1 and TRBJ2-1; no definite D call. Trimming stripped 0 bases from V and 10 bases from J, with 7 bases between. The CDR3 is made up of 12 amino acids. CDR1 LGHDT and CDR2 YNNKEL come from the germline V gene (reference sequence). CDR3 coding DNA: TGTGCCAGCAGCCAAGATTACGCGGAGCAGTTCTTC. This gives the protein CASSQDYAEQFF.